The T cell receptor (beta chain) under discussion was sequenced for a study of OX40 agonist ivuxolimab in advanced cancers. For the study at large: Three patients, one with hepatocellular carcinoma and two with cutaneous melanoma, responded partially. The study, taken as a whole, reports: Low clonal expansion, among the lowest seen, marked partial responders at 0.1-3.0 mg/kg. Antigen specificity was not determined for the expanded peripheral T cells. Compared with CD4+, CD8+ T cells on average had more expanded clones.

Generated by immunoSEQ multiplex PCR, the TCRdb table keeps only in-frame clones and is missing some. The sample consists of more than 85,000 clones, about 80% of them appearing once. CDR3 length: 15 amino acids. Germline CDR1 and CDR2: SNHLY and FYNNEI. The V gene lost 8 bases and the J gene lost 7 bases, with 21 bases spanning the gap. Notes on this clone: Its matching antigen is unknown.

This specimen consisted of CD4+ or CD8+ T cells sorted from blood, obtained in a trial of the OX40 agonist ivuxolimab. The TCR sequence derives from an adult with an advanced solid tumor such as melanoma, head and neck, liver or kidney cancer. The chain carries TRBV2 and TRBJ1-5; possibly TRBD1 for D (6 bases). In DNA, the CDR3 is TGTGCCAGCGGAAAGGGGACAATAGACCCCCAGCCCCAGCATTTT. Translated, it gives CASGKGTIDPQPQHF.